Listed below are T cell receptor beta chains from one sample, sequenced in a study of blood T cell repertoires in COVID-19. Method: immunoSEQ multiplex PCR; TCRdb's copy keeps in-frame clones and lacks some. The table includes around 420,000 clones, 88% detected once. Sequenced sample: PBMCs or T cells enriched from blood (not recorded which). All receptors derive from a middle-aged woman with acute COVID-19. Each CDR3 is given with its conserved first and last residue. D genes are given only for firm matches. The size field is filled for only some rows; it gives once, few, many or a size class.

. TRBJ1-1 TRBV4-1 . TGCGCCAGCAGCGCATTCCACCGGGACACTGAAGCTTTCTTT CASSAFHRDTEAFF
TRBD2 TRBJ2-5 TRBV3-1/TRBV3-2 . TGTGCCAGCAGCCAAGACGCCGCGGGGAGCGGGGGCAATCAAGAGACCCAGTACTTC CASSQDAAGSGGNQETQYF
. TRBJ2-7 TRBV12-3/TRBV12-4 . TGTGCCAGCAGGGGGGCGGTTAGGAGCGAGCAGTACTTC CASRGAVRSEQYF
TRBD1 TRBJ1-5 TRBV4-1 . TGCGCCAGCAGCCACCAGGGGGCGAATCAGCCCCAGCATTTT CASSHQGANQPQHF
TRBD2 TRBJ2-7 TRBV6-5 . TGTGCCAGCAGATTAACCGGGACTAGTGTCTACGAGCAGTACTTC CASRLTGTSVYEQYF
. TRBJ2-3 TRBV12-3/TRBV12-4 . TGTGCCAGCACTGGCACAGATACGCAGTATTTT CASTGTDTQYF
TRBD1 TRBJ1-2 TRBV3-1/TRBV3-2 . TGTGCCAGCAGCCAAGTGGACAGGGCGGCTGGCTACACCTTC CASSQVDRAAGYTF
. TRBJ1-1 TRBV19 . TGTGCCAGTAGTATCTCCGGGATGAACACTGAAGCTTTCTTT CASSISGMNTEAFF
TRBD1 TRBJ2-5 TRBV18 . TGTGCCAGCTCACCATTGACAGGGAAGGTTGGAGAGACCCAGTACTTC CASSPLTGKVGETQYF
. TRBJ1-5 TRBV28 . TGTGCCAGCAGTTTATGGCAGGGGCGTCAGCCCCAGCATTTT CASSLWQGRQPQHF
TRBD1 TRBJ2-2 TRBV18 . TGTGCCAGCTCGCGACAGGGCGGTAGCACCGGGGAGCTGTTTTTT CASSRQGGSTGELFF
TRBD1 TRBJ1-6 TRBV19 few TGTGCCAGTAGCCAGGGGGCCTCACCCCTCCACTTT CASSQGASPLHF
TRBD1 TRBJ2-7 TRBV2 . TGTGCCAGCAGTGACACCGGGACAGACGAGCAGTACTTC CASSDTGTDEQYF
. TRBJ1-4 TRBV11-2 . TGTGCCAGCAGCTTAGTGGGTAGCGGGGAAAAACTGTTTTTT CASSLVGSGEKLFF
. TRBJ1-2 TRBV19 . TGTGCCAGTAGTATCGTTTCACAATATGGCTACACCTTC CASSIVSQYGYTF
. TRBJ2-7 TRBV5-4 . TGTGCCAGCAGCTTGGCAGGCTGGACAAACTACGAGCAGTACTTC CASSLAGWTNYEQYF
TRBD1 TRBJ1-6 TRBV6-5 . TGTGCCAGCAGTTACTCGAGGACAGGGTTTAATTCACCCCTCCACTTT CASSYSRTGFNSPLHF
TRBD1 TRBJ2-7 TRBV7-2 . TGTGCCAGCAGCTTAGAGGGACAGCCATACGAGCAGTACTTC CASSLEGQPYEQYF
TRBD1 TRBJ1-2 TRBV7-2 . TGTGCCAGCAGAGCTGGGTCAGGGGGCCATGGCTACACCTTC CASRAGSGGHGYTF
. TRBJ1-5 TRBV5-8 . TGTGCCAGCACCTTCATGAGTCAGCCCCAGCATTTT CASTFMSQPQHF
. TRBJ1-3 TRBV6-1 . TGTGCCAGCAGTGAAAGAACTCATGGAAACACCATATATTTT CASSERTHGNTIYF
TRBD1 TRBJ2-1 TRBV5-1 . TGCGCCAGCAGGGATCGGGACAGTTCGGTCTTC CASRDRDSSVF
. TRBJ1-1 TRBV20-1 . TGCAGTGTCATAGGGGGTACTGAAGCTTTCTTT CSVIGGTEAFF
. TRBJ1-1 TRBV6-5 once TGTGCCAGCAGTTCGGCGGGGAGCACTGAAGCTTTCTTT CASSSAGSTEAFF
. TRBJ2-2 TRBV7-9 . TGTGCCAGCAGCTTTTATCAGGGAACCGGGGAGCTGTTTTTT CASSFYQGTGELFF
TRBD1 TRBJ1-1 TRBV7-9 . TGTGCCAGCAGCTTATACGGGACAGGCTCAAACACTGAAGCTTTCTTT CASSLYGTGSNTEAFF
. TRBJ1-6 TRBV27 few TGTGCCAGCAGTTTCGGCAGCGGCATAAATTCACCCCTCCACTTT CASSFGSGINSPLHF
. TRBJ1-6 TRBV18 . TGTGCCAGCTCCGGGGGGATGGTCAATTCACCCCTCCACTTT CASSGGMVNSPLHF
. TRBJ1-2 TRBV18 . TGTGCCAGCTCACCCCTGGACACGTTGAGAAACTATGGCTACACCTTC CASSPLDTLRNYGYTF
TRBD1 TRBJ2-5 TRBV5-6 . TGTGCCAGCAGCTTACCCCAGGGGGCAGGGGTGGAGACCCAGTACTTC CASSLPQGAGVETQYF
. TRBJ1-6 TRBV4-2 . TGTGCCAGCAGCCAAAAAAAACGGGGACACCCATCTCCTAATTCACCCCTCCACTTT CASSQKKRGHPSPNSPLHF
. TRBJ1-5 TRBV27 . TGTGCCAGCAGTAGGGGGAGCGTCGATCAGCCCCAGCATTTT CASSRGSVDQPQHF
TRBD1 TRBJ1-2 TRBV19 few TGTGCCAGTAGTACGAGGGGACAGGGGAACTATGGCTACACCTTC CASSTRGQGNYGYTF
. TRBJ2-3 TRBV27 . TGTGCCAGCAGTTTCCGGTCTCGCACAGATACGCAGTATTTT CASSFRSRTDTQYF
TRBD1 TRBJ1-3 TRBV14 . TGTGCCAGCAGCCAAGAACAGGGGGCTGGAAACACCATATATTTT CASSQEQGAGNTIYF
. TRBJ1-1 TRBV7-9 . TGTGCCAGCAGCTTTACCTATCAGAGGGGGGGAAACGGCGGTGAAGCTTTCTTT CASSFTYQRGGNGGEAFF
. TRBJ1-6 TRBV30 . TGTGCCTGGACAGGTTTTGGGTTTATTGATTCACCCCTCCACTTT CAWTGFGFIDSPLHF
. TRBJ1-2 TRBV18 . TGTGCCAGCTCACCCGAACGGGGTGGCTATGGCTACACCTTC CASSPERGGYGYTF
TRBD1 TRBJ2-5 TRBV29-1 . TGCAGCGTTGAAGGTTTAAGGACAGGGGGCCGGGTGCAGTACTTC CSVEGLRTGGRVQYF
. TRBJ1-5 TRBV5-6 . TGTGCCAGCAGCTTGTCCCTCCTTCCAGCCCAGCATTTT CASSLSLLPAQHF
TRBD1 TRBJ2-1 TRBV2 . TGTGCCAGCAGGGAAAAACAGGGGGCGGGCAATGAGCAGTTCTTC CASREKQGAGNEQFF
TRBD1 TRBJ2-1 TRBV5-6 . TGTGCCAGCAGCGACGACAGGGTGAATGAGCAGTTCTTC CASSDDRVNEQFF